This T cell receptor (beta chain) was retrieved from a study of control samples from healthy donors and cancer patients. The CDR3 spans 15 residues. Germline assignment: CDR1 LGHNT and CDR2 FRNRAP. V was clipped by 1 base and J by 5 bases; unmatched bases: 4. Clones were read by immunoSEQ multiplex PCR, and TCRdb kept only the in-frame ones, dropping some. The sample carries around 140,000 clones, about nine tenths recorded once. The chain has TRBV12-5 and TRBJ1-5; 8 nucleotides agree with TRBD1. This clonotype was sampled from a man between 25 and 39 years old in good health. The sample consisted of blood. The CDR3 sequence is CASGLATGDDQPQHF. The CDR3 nucleotides read TGTGCTAGTGGTTTGGCGACAGGGGACGATCAGCCCCAGCATTTT. Supplemented by reference TRBV12-5 and TRBJ1-5, the full variable domain reads DARVTQTPRHKVTEMGQEVTMRCQPILGHNTVFWYRQTMMQGLELLAYFRNRAPLDDSGMPKDRFSAEMPDATLATLKIQPSEPRDSAVYFCASGLATGDDQPQHFGDGTRLSIL.